This entry features one TCR beta chain sequence. This clone's antigen is unknown. Nothing much larger sits one base from this clone, and base qualities are not available. This sample is part of a study of cytomegalovirus exposure and HLA in healthy donors (dated by TCRdb to about 2017). Describing the broader study: According to a later analysis, the roughly 120 validation repertoires were produced on the same platform as the approximately 600 repertoires of the first cohort. The study aimed to test whether signatures of past pathogen exposure could be identified by cataloging public T cell receptors. A separate validation cohort of roughly 130 different subjects was used in addition to the approximately 700-subject first cohort. The study combined high-throughput TCR immunosequencing, statistical association of individual TCRs with disease status, and machine learning to predict cytomegalovirus infection status. Results the study describes overall, beyond this receptor: The classifier was reported to diagnose cytomegalovirus status with high specificity and sensitivity in both the original and validation cohorts. In vitro tests confirmed that three of the cytomegalovirus-associated TCR beta chains recognize cytomegalovirus antigens. The study gave a list of 150 to 200 TCR beta chains associated with cytomegalovirus. Of the cluster scores, approximately 94% were above 0 in a later analysis, which found that TCRs clustered in the first cohort also tended to co-occur in the 95 to 150 validation repertoires. According to the authors, the approach could potentially be generalized to other disease states and immunological phenotypes. A later analysis had no HLA typing for the validation cohort, so co-occurrence there was scored across all 130 or so repertoires. Across donors, most TCR sequences were observed very rarely, whereas some public TCRs were present in many individuals.

From the germline V gene, CDR1 is SQVTM and CDR2 is ANQGSEA. The V end gives up 4 bases and the J end 6 bases, leaving 6 bases in the junction not matched to a gene. From cysteine to phenylalanine, the CDR3 is 14 amino acids long. Here the CDR3 DNA is all that survives: 42 bases in frame from base 1. The library was prepared using the immunoSEQ multiplex PCR assay. As for the authors' bioinformatics: A statistical classification framework was built to diagnose cytomegalovirus status from the catalog of TCR beta chain sequences. Here the immuneACCESS table is served through TCRdb, limited to in-frame sequences with V and J called. Missing clones are a known gap in these copies; in checked studies unresolved V genes cover under half, and the rest lacks a known reason. The V and J calls and the clone size are those of that table, but D and trimming were determined from the DNA. The sample table records around 60,000 clones; around nine tenths of these occur just once. Of the sample, 3% to 3.5% falls within the top ten clones.

The donors were included in the validation cohort of over a hundred subjects, a group kept apart from the roughly 700-subject first cohort. Recombination connected TRBV29-1 to TRBJ2-2; TRBD2 matches 9 bases in the middle. The origin of this receptor is a young man in good health and CMV-seronegative. The sequencing input was PBMCs. CDR3 reads: CSVVLAGVSGELFF. The nucleotide sequence is given as TGCAGCGTTGTGTTAGCGGGAGTTTCCGGGGAGCTGTTTTTT.